This TCR beta chain derives from a study of CD4 T cells in relation to SARS-CoV-2 and coronaviruses. Study-level information: TCR beta CDR3s were sequenced after 10-day antigen culture of PBMCs. No peptide or an HIV-1 Nef peptide pool served as negative control.

Produced via immunoSEQ multiplex PCR; TCRdb's table is partial and in-frame only. The table shows over 20,000 clones, with 60% to 85% occurring only once. The CDR3 has 16 residues. The germline V gene has CDR1 SGHTA and CDR2 FQGNSA. The V gene lost 5 bases and the J gene lost 2 bases, with 17 bases spanning the gap. Points on this clone: Its antigen remains unidentified.

Unexposed donor CD4+ T cells date from about 2010-2018, before the COVID-19 pandemic. Isolation of CD4+ T cells took place after about 9 days in culture. Unexposed-donor CD4+ T cells were probed with SARS-CoV-2 S/N and four cold-coronavirus spikes, cells permitting. A few million PBMCs per well were cultured with approximately 9.5 IU/ml IL-2. The sample was CD4+ T cells from PBMCs, cultured in vitro. The chain uses TRBV7-2 and TRBJ2-3, with a weak D call TRBD2 (7 bases). The clonotype originates from a human donor in good health. The CDR3 bases are TGTGCCAGCAGCCTCCTCCGCGGGGGCTTCACAGATACGCAGTATTTT. Its protein product is CASSLLRGGFTDTQYF.